The 24 T cell receptor beta chains presented below share a single source sample, sequenced in a study of blood T cells in healthy people across ages. Alongside a J-beta primer mix, a sample-barcoded 5' primer served in a second PCR lasting roughly 7 to 11 cycles. TCRdb re-analysed the 5' RACE reads in MiXCR, keeping a single row per CDR3 protein. The table lists roughly 1,300,000 distinct CDR3 sequences, approximately 60% of them singletons, with roughly 6.3% in the top ten. The sequencing input was blood. Receptors were obtained from a man younger than 30 in good health.

This chain joins TRBV21-1 and TRBJ1-5; the table names TRBD1, a call not compared with the DNA. TRBV21-1 is described as a pseudogene. CDR3 length: 16 amino acids. The CDR3 reads CASSTSSDRPNQPQHF. CDR3 nucleotides: TGTGCCAGCAGCACCTCCTCTGACAGGCCCAATCAGCCCCAGCATTTT.

The V call is TRBV20-1, the J call TRBJ2-7; D possibly corresponds to TRBD1 (5 bases). Trimming removed 6 bases from V and 1 base from J, with 10 bases in between. This CDR3 contains 12 residues. The germline V gene has CDR1 DFQATT and CDR2 SNEGSKA (reference sequence). The CDR3 loop reads CSAPDSSYEQYF. The DNA of the CDR3 is TGCAGTGCACCTGACAGTTCCTACGAGCAGTACTTC.

The chain combines TRBV29-1 with TRBJ2-1, with 8 positions matching TRBD1. The CDR3 runs to 16 residues. J was trimmed by 4 bases and V by 3 bases; bases with no gene match: 11. Germline CDR1 and CDR2: SQVTM and ANQGSEA. CDR3 sequence: CSVDSPGGQGYNEQFF. CDR3 DNA sequence: TGCAGCGTTGATTCGCCCGGTGGACAGGGTTACAATGAGCAGTTCTTC.

CDR3 protein: CASISGASGGPDTQYF. The CDR3 coding sequence is TGTGCCAGCATCTCAGGGGCCTCCGGGGGGCCAGATACGCAGTATTTT. This chain connects TRBV7-9 to TRBJ2-3, with D perhaps TRBD2 (7 bases). The CDR3 covers 16 residues. V shed 7 bases and J shed 4 bases, with 21 bases lying between them. The germline V gene encodes CDR1 SEHNR and CDR2 FQNEAQ (reference sequence).

This chain links TRBV7-2 with TRBJ2-7, with 13 bases aligning to TRBD2. CDR1 is SGHTA and CDR2 is FQGNSA in the germline V gene. This CDR3 is 15 amino acids long. Germline trimming cut 5 bases from V and 6 bases from J; bases unmatched to any gene: 7. The CDR3 sequence is CASSVGLAGASEQYF. Here the CDR3 DNA reads TGTGCCAGCAGCGTAGGACTAGCGGGAGCTTCCGAGCAGTACTTC.

The chain links TRBV4-3 to TRBJ2-7; D gene uncertain. V lost 0 bases and J 6 bases, leaving 15 bases between the germline ends. The CDR3 is 15 residues long. Germline V gene sequence: CDR1 LGHNA, CDR2 YSLEER. The CDR3 reads CASSQEPGPGGEQYF. The CDR3, as DNA: TGCGCCAGCAGCCAAGAACCAGGACCGGGCGGCGAGCAGTACTTC.

The chain combines TRBV6-6 with TRBJ1-5; D is ambiguous. Germline V lookup: CDR1 MNHNY, CDR2 SVGAGI (reference sequence). With 5 bases removed from V and 6 bases from J, the gap between germline ends came to 14 bases. This CDR3 contains 14 residues. CDR3 sequence (DNA): TGTGCCAGCAGTCCCGGCGGGGTGGGTCAGCCCCAGCATTTT. Amino acids: CASSPGGVGQPQHF.

This clonotype was observed a few times. The chain has TRBV29-1 and TRBJ2-7; D is perhaps TRBD1 (5 bases). There are 14 residues in the CDR3. In germline, CDR1 is SQVTM, CDR2 ANQGSEA. V was shortened by 0 bases and J by 3 bases, with 12 bases between the two germline ends. CDR3 region: CSVEDYGQDYEQYF. The CDR3 DNA follows: TGCAGCGTTGAAGATTATGGACAAGACTACGAGCAGTACTTC.

Comments on this clonotype: A read error may account for a junction end that differs from germline. The chain employs TRBV7-6 and TRBJ2-1, with TRBD2 as a possible D gene (5 bases). CDR3 length equals 16 residues. CDR1 is SGHVS and CDR2 is FNYEAQ in the germline V gene. CDR3 DNA: TGTGCCAGTAGCTTATATGGCCGAGGGTCTGGGAATGAGCAGTTCTTC. Protein sequence: CASSLYGRGSGNEQFF.

The rearrangement uses TRBV6-6 and TRBJ1-4; TRBD1 matches at 9 bases. After removal of 6 bases from V and 7 bases from J, the junction contained 12 bases not matched to a gene. The CDR3 is 16 residues long. The V gene's germline CDR1 is MNHNY and CDR2 SVGAGI (reference sequence). CDR3 sequence reads: CASSSGWDRDGEKLFF. CDR3 DNA: TGTGCCAGCAGCTCAGGCTGGGACAGGGATGGTGAAAAACTGTTTTTT.

This clonotype was found a few times. The CDR3 DNA reads as TGCGCCAGCAGCCAAAGACAGGGCGCGGAAGCTTTCTTT. Translated: CASSQRQGAEAFF. The chain has TRBV4-3 and TRBJ1-1; TRBD1 matches at 7 bases. Germline-derived CDR1 and CDR2 are LGHNA and YSLEER. The CDR3 contains 13 residues. The V gene end was trimmed by 2 bases and the J gene end by 8 bases; junction bases not matched to a gene: 5.

In regard to this clonotype: One base away lies a much larger clone, so this may be a sequencing read error. The V and J genes are TRBV6-2 or TRBV6-3 and TRBJ2-5, with TRBD2 matching over 9 bases. This CDR3 is built from 14 residues. CDR1 MNHEY and CDR2 SVGEGT come from the germline V gene. V shed 9 bases, J shed 11 bases, and the junction held 16 bases outside the gene matches. CDR3 in amino acids: CASAASGVYNEQYF. CDR3 sequence (DNA): TGTGCCAGTGCCGCTAGCGGGGTCTACAATGAGCAGTACTTC.

The J gene is TRBJ1-4, the V gene TRBV4-3; possible D gene TRBD1, 5 bases. CDR1 and CDR2 from the germline V gene are LGHNA and YSLEER. The CDR3 has 18 amino acids. V was trimmed by 3 bases and J by 4 bases, leaving 21 bases between them. The CDR3 here is CASSHRRMGGASNEKLFF. DNA of the CDR3: TGCGCCAGCAGCCACCGAAGGATGGGGGGAGCAAGTAATGAAAAACTGTTTTTT.

This clonotype turned up a few times. The V gene is TRBV20-1, the J gene TRBJ2-3; D may be TRBD1 (5 bases). The V end was cut by 2 bases, the J end by 4 bases, with 16 bases between. CDR1 is DFQATT and CDR2 is SNEGSKA in the germline V gene (reference sequence). This CDR3 has 15 residues. CDR3 bases: TGCAGTGCTAGAACCAGGGCCCTTGGCCCAGATACGCAGTATTTT. Residues: CSARTRALGPDTQYF.

This clonotype occurred a few times. This chain connects TRBV7-8 to TRBJ2-6, with D hard to call. V lost 3 bases and J 0 bases, leaving 6 bases between the germline ends. This CDR3 contains 15 residues. Germline V lookup: CDR1 SGHVS, CDR2 FQNEAQ. CDR3 sequence (DNA): TGTGCCAGCAGCTTTGGATTCTCTGGGGCCAACGTCCTGACTTTC. Translated: CASSFGFSGANVLTF.

J is TRBJ1-5 and V is TRBV6-5; perhaps TRBD1 as D (6 bases). The V gene lost 6 bases and the J gene lost 0 bases, with 12 bases spanning the gap. The CDR3 has 15 residues. Looked up from germline, CDR1 is MNHEY and CDR2 is SVGAGI. The CDR3 DNA is TGTGCCAGCAGCCCGGACAGTAATAGCAATCAGCCCCAGCATTTT. Its protein is CASSPDSNSNQPQHF.

The chain links TRBV11-2 to TRBJ1-4, with D possibly TRBD1 on 6 matching bases. There are 15 residues in the CDR3. V was trimmed by 5 bases and J by 7 bases, leaving 17 bases between them. The germline CDR1 and CDR2 sequences are SGHAT and FQNNGV. CDR3 residues: CASSQGQRKGEKLFF. CDR3 bases: TGTGCCAGCAGCCAAGGACAGCGCAAAGGTGAAAAACTGTTTTTT.

This rearrangement joins TRBV20-1 to TRBJ2-1; 12 bases are a match to TRBD2. The CDR3 is 14 residues long. Unmatched junction bases numbered 9, after V lost 7 bases and J lost 8 bases. CDR1 and CDR2 (germline): DFQATT, SNEGSKA (reference sequence). The CDR3: CSGTPLAGGDEQFF. CDR3 sequence (DNA): TGCAGTGGCACTCCACTAGCGGGAGGCGATGAGCAGTTCTTC.

J is TRBJ1-6 and V is TRBV12-3 or TRBV12-4, with TRBD1 matching 7 bases. CDR3 length: 14 amino acids. V gave up 6 bases and J gave up 6 bases; unmatched junction bases: 5. The CDR3 DNA follows: TGTGCCAGCAGCCCGGGGACAGCTAATTCACCCCTCCACTTT. Translation gives CASSPGTANSPLHF.

The V and J genes are TRBV24-1 and TRBJ1-2; D unresolved. The CDR3 totals 13 residues. Germline values: CDR1 KGHDR, CDR2 SFDVKD. The V gene lost 4 bases and the J gene lost 4 bases, with 9 bases spanning the gap. The DNA of the CDR3 is TGTGCCACCAGTGAAGGGCCGCTCTATGGCTACACCTTC. Its protein product is CATSEGPLYGYTF.

This sequence joins TRBV5-1 and TRBJ2-4, with D tentatively TRBD1 or TRBD2 (6 bases each). The CDR3 has 17 residues. The V end lost 0 bases, the J end lost 0 bases, and 13 bases lay between the germline ends. Looked up from germline, CDR1 is SGHRS and CDR2 is YFSETQ. As DNA, the CDR3 is TGCGCCAGCAGCTTGGAGGGGGGCTTACTAGCCAAAAACATTCAGTACTTC. Its translation is CASSLEGGLLAKNIQYF.

The gene calls are TRBV20-1 and TRBJ2-1, with 7 bases aligning to TRBD2. V gave up 2 bases and J gave up 5 bases; unmatched junction bases: 15. CDR1 and CDR2 (germline): DFQATT, SNEGSKA (reference sequence). The CDR3 totals 17 residues. The CDR3 protein is CSARNGRSGRGNNEQFF. The CDR3 bases are TGCAGTGCTAGAAATGGGCGTTCAGGGAGGGGAAACAATGAGCAGTTCTTC.

This sequence joins TRBV7-2 and TRBJ2-7, with D perhaps assigned TRBD1 or TRBD2 (5 bases each). CDR3 length: 15 residues. The V gene lost 5 bases and the J gene lost 0 bases, with 14 bases spanning the gap. The germline V gene encodes CDR1 SGHTA and CDR2 FQGNSA. The CDR3 spells CASSVGTRSSYEQYF. Written as DNA, the CDR3 is TGTGCCAGCAGCGTGGGGACCCGGAGCTCCTACGAGCAGTACTTC. The full variable domain, its missing parts supplied by reference TRBV7-2 and TRBJ2-7, is GAGVSQSPSNKVTEKGKDVELRCDPISGHTALYWYRQSLGQGLEFLIYFQGNSAPDKSGLPSDRFSAERTGGSVSTLTIQRTQQEDSAVYLCASSVGTRSSYEQYFGPGTRLTVT.

V and J are TRBV5-1 and TRBJ2-3; weak D call: TRBD2 (5 bases). This CDR3 comprises 15 residues. Trimming removed 2 bases at V and 2 bases at J, with 12 bases between. Germline-derived CDR1 and CDR2 are SGHRS and YFSETQ. DNA of the CDR3: TGCGCCAGCAGCTTACCCAAGGACTTCACAGATACGCAGTATTTT. Its protein product is CASSLPKDFTDTQYF.